A single sample is the source of the 7 T cell receptor beta chains below, sequenced in a study of control samples from healthy donors and cancer patients. Generated by immunoSEQ multiplex PCR, the TCRdb table keeps only in-frame clones and is missing some. The sample has 80,000 to 100,000 clones; 79% are singletons. Source material: blood. These receptors were taken from a woman in her twenties or thirties in good health.

The chain joins TRBV6-5 to TRBJ2-2, with D possibly TRBD1 on 5 matching bases. Germline assignment: CDR1 MNHEY and CDR2 SVGAGI. The V end lost 6 bases, the J end lost 7 bases, and 12 bases lay between the germline ends. The CDR3 extends over 13 amino acids. This chain's CDR3 is CASRQNTGGELFF. CDR3 nucleotide sequence: TGTGCCAGCAGACAGAACACAGGCGGGGAGCTGTTTTTT.

This rearrangement joins TRBV30 to TRBJ2-7; D is perhaps TRBD1 (5 bases). The germline gives CDR1 GTSNPN, CDR2 SVGIG (reference sequence). V lost 0 bases, J lost 3 bases, and 9 bases lay in between. The length of the CDR3 is 13 residues. The CDR3 is CAWSVGAFYEQYF. In DNA, the CDR3 is TGTGCCTGGAGTGTAGGGGCTTTCTACGAGCAGTACTTC.

The V and J genes are TRBV30 and TRBJ2-3; D unresolved. Germline loops: CDR1 GTSNPN, CDR2 SVGIG (reference sequence). This CDR3 contains 11 residues. Trimming pared 2 bases from V and 2 bases from J, leaving 2 bases between. The CDR3 nucleotides read TGTGCCTGGAGTATCACAGATACGCAGTATTTT. It encodes CAWSITDTQYF. The full variable domain, with the rest looked up from reference TRBV30 and TRBJ2-3, is SQTIHQWPATLVQPVGSPLSLECTVEGTSNPNLYWYRQAAGRGLQLLFYSVGIGQISSEVPQNLSASRPQDRQFILSSKKLLLSDSGFYLCAWSITDTQYFGPGTRLTVL.

The rearrangement uses TRBV3-1 (or the pseudogene TRBV3-2) and TRBJ2-3; weak D call: TRBD2 (5 bases). This CDR3 spans 15 amino acids. Trimming cost V 7 bases and J 4 bases, with 18 bases left between them. From germline, CDR1 is LGHDT and CDR2 YNNKEL (reference sequence). CDR3 in DNA: TGTGCCAGCACCGCAATTAGTACTAGTTCAGATACGCAGTATTTT. Translating it yields CASTAISTSSDTQYF.

The table lists this clone with a few counts. The chain recombines TRBV2 with TRBJ1-2; TRBD1 agrees at 8 bases. V lost 0 bases and J lost 8; bases outside the gene matches: 2. Per the germline V gene, CDR1 is SNHLY and CDR2 is FYNNEI. The CDR3 runs to 13 residues. The CDR3, as DNA: TGTGCCAGCAGTGAAGCGCACAGGGGGGGCTACACCTTC. Translation gives CASSEAHRGGYTF.

The rearrangement joins TRBV18 to TRBJ2-1; D is possibly TRBD1 (5 bases). Trimming stripped 3 bases from V and 2 bases from J, with 14 bases between. The CDR3 covers 16 residues. The germline V gene encodes CDR1 KGHSH and CDR2 LQKENI. The CDR3: CASSPIRQGPYNEQFF. DNA of the CDR3: TGTGCCAGCTCACCCATTCGTCAGGGTCCCTACAATGAGCAGTTCTTC.

This clone was seen more than once but under ten times. The CDR3: CASTSPRYNEKLFF. CDR3 bases: TGTGCCAGCACCTCACCCCGTTATAATGAAAAACTGTTTTTT. V is TRBV6-8 and J is TRBJ1-4, with D unresolved. V lost 7 bases and J 4 bases, leaving 13 bases between the germline ends. This CDR3 is built from 14 residues. Germline CDR1 MNHGY, CDR2 SAAAGT.